This T cell receptor (beta chain) was recorded in a study of T cells in Graves' hyperthyroidism and ophthalmopathy. In its sample, this clonotype was seen many times. The antigen is unknown. The CDR3 consists of 14 residues. Germline V gene data show CDR1 as MNHEY and CDR2 as SVGEGT. V shed 1 base and J shed 2 bases, with 6 bases lying between them. It was RNA transcripts that yielded the amplified TCR beta CDR3 regions. First-round RT-PCR targeting the TCR CDR3 was performed with the HTBI primer set. TCRdb fed the multiplex PCR reads into MiXCR, producing one record per CDR3 protein. The sample shows about 520,000 distinct CDR3 sequences, roughly a quarter of them seen only once. Study findings and constraints: Most clonotypes expanded in thyroid above 0.001 were likewise present in blood.

The chain is built from TRBV6-2 or TRBV6-3 and TRBJ1-5; D gene unclear. The TCR sequence derives from a woman aged 25 to 39 with Graves' ophthalmopathy. What was sequenced was blood. The CDR3 DNA follows: TGTGCCAGCAGTTACTTCGGTCGCAATCAGCCCCAGCATTTT. As protein: CASSYFGRNQPQHF.